The 5 T cell receptor beta chains below were found in one sample sequenced in a study of T cells in Graves' hyperthyroidism and ophthalmopathy. From RNA transcripts, TCR beta CDR3 regions were amplified. Initially, a first-round RT-PCR of the TCR CDR3 employed the HTBI primer set. Via MiXCR, TCRdb re-called the multiplex PCR reads, giving one row per CDR3 protein. This table has around 400,000 distinct CDR3 sequences, roughly 25% appearing once. The sample consisted of blood. The receptor set was obtained from a man aged 50 or older with Graves' hyperthyroidism.

The chain recombines TRBV6-1 with TRBJ2-5; D possibly corresponds to TRBD2 (6 bases). This CDR3 contains 15 residues. V was clipped by 4 bases and J by 1 base, with 13 bases between them. CDR1 and CDR2 (germline): MNHNS, SASEGT. The CDR3 nucleotides are TGTGCCAGCAGTGGGAGTGGAGCGGGCCAAGAGACCCAGTACTTC. Translation gives CASSGSGAGQETQYF.

This chain connects TRBV20-1 to TRBJ2-1; 7 bases are shared with TRBD2. With V trimmed by 7 bases and J by 9 bases, 12 bases remained unmatched. CDR1 and CDR2 from the germline V gene are DFQATT and SNEGSKA (reference sequence). CDR3 length: 13 residues. The CDR3 nucleotides read TGCAGTGTAGGTGGGAGGGATAGCGGTGAGCAGTTCTTC. Its protein is CSVGGRDSGEQFF.

This clonotype was seen many times. This chain links TRBV18 with TRBJ2-1; D is unresolved. V was trimmed by 2 bases and J by 0 bases, leaving 8 bases between them. The germline V gene encodes CDR1 KGHSH and CDR2 LQKENI. This CDR3 contains 15 residues. CDR3 DNA sequence: TGTGCCAGCTCACCAGCTCAGAGCTCCTACAATGAGCAGTTCTTC. Amino acid sequence: CASSPAQSSYNEQFF.

This clonotype occurred many times. A junction boundary mismatches the germline segment, possibly from a read error. This chain uses TRBV5-1 with TRBJ1-5; 8 bases map to TRBD1. CDR3 length: 14 residues. Germline V gene lookup returns CDR1 SGHRS and CDR2 YFSETQ. The CDR3: CASSPGQGNQPQHF. The DNA for the CDR3 is TGTGCCAGCAGCCCCGGACAGGGAAATCAGCCCCAGCATTTT.

This clonotype was observed a handful of times. The genes are TRBV11-2 and TRBJ2-5, with a weak D call TRBD2 (6 bases). V was trimmed by 8 bases and J by 5 bases, leaving 24 bases between them. The CDR3 runs 16 residues. The germline CDR1 and CDR2 sequences are SGHAT and FQNNGV. The CDR3 protein is CASASPYGRSGETQYF. CDR3 DNA sequence: TGTGCCAGCGCATCGCCCTATGGGAGGTCCGGGGAGACCCAGTACTTC.